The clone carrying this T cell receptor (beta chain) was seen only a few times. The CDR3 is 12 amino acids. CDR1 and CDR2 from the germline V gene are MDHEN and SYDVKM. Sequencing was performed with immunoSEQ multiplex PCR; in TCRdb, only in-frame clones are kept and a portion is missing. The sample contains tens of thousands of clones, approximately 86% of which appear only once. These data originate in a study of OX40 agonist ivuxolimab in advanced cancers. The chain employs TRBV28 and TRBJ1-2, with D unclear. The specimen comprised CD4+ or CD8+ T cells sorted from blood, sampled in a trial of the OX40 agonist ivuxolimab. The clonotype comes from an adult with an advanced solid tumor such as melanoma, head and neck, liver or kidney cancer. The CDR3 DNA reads TGTGGAACCGAGACTAGGCACTATGGCTACACCTTC. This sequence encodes CGTETRHYGYTF.